This T cell receptor (beta chain) was recorded in a study of CD8+ T cells in alopecia areata. Study-wide points: Having one nonresponder leaves uncertain how baseline CD8+ expansion relates to response. Scalp clonality decreased significantly with tofacitinib, and so did expanded CD8+ clones among the top 100.

Treatment noted: oral pan-JAK inhibitor, 5-10 mg twice daily. The V gene's germline CDR1 is GTSNPN and CDR2 SVGIG (reference sequence). There are 13 residues in the CDR3. V was pared by 3 bases and J by 7 bases, with 15 bases between. In each case, RNA was isolated and then reverse transcribed into cDNA as the sequencing template. TCRdb's copy holds only in-frame clones and misses some; the assay was immunoSEQ multiplex PCR. The sample comprises about 120,000 clones, 53% of which are singletons, and 0.46% rests with the top ten. Turning to this clone: The antigen is undetermined.

The V and J genes are TRBV30 and TRBJ1-2; D is possibly TRBD1 (6 bases). The TCR originated in a human donor with alopecia areata. Sequenced here: CD4+ T cells sorted from blood, sampled at week 4, from a patient treated with tofacitinib. The CDR3 spells CAWRQGRLLGYTF. The CDR3 nucleotides are TGTGCCTGGAGACAGGGTCGCCTCCTTGGCTACACCTTC.